The next 9 T cell receptor beta chains were all read from a single sample in a study of blood T cell repertoires in COVID-19. The repertoire was sequenced with immunoSEQ multiplex PCR; TCRdb's copy has only in-frame clones and lacks some. The sample lists 100,000 to 150,000 clones, over 80% occurring once. Material: peripheral blood. The receptors were sampled from a man aged 55 to 70 with acute or convalescent COVID-19.

This clone was observed a handful of times. V is TRBV2 and J is TRBJ2-7; 8 nucleotides match TRBD2. Trimming took 4 bases from V and 6 from J; bases not matched to a gene: 8. The germline V gene encodes CDR1 SNHLY and CDR2 FYNNEI. This CDR3 has 14 amino acids. CDR3 coding DNA: TGTGCCAGCAGTGCTAGCGGGTGGCGGGGCGAGCAGTACTTC. Translating gives CASSASGWRGEQYF. The entire variable domain, with the rest obtained from reference TRBV2 and TRBJ2-7, is as follows: EPEVTQTPSHQVTQMGQEVILRCVPISNHLYFYWYRQILGQKVEFLVSFYNNEISEKSEIFDDQFSVERPDGSNFTLKIRSTKLEDSAMYFCASSASGWRGEQYFGPGTRLTVT.

The chain recombines TRBV18 with TRBJ2-7; D is perhaps TRBD1 (6 bases). CDR1 is KGHSH, CDR2 LQKENI, per germline. The CDR3 consists of 12 residues. The V gene lost 2 bases and the J gene lost 5 bases, with 7 bases spanning the gap. CDR3 sequence (DNA): TGTGCCAGCTCACCAGGGGGCCACGAGCAGTACTTC. Protein product: CASSPGGHEQYF.

This clone was recorded a few times. V gene TRBV9 combines with J gene TRBJ1-1, with D perhaps matching TRBD1 (6 bases). The V end lost 2 bases, the J end lost 2 bases, and 7 bases lay between the germline ends. Germline CDR1 SGDLS, CDR2 YYNGEE. The CDR3 totals 13 residues. The CDR3 DNA reads as TGTGCCAGCAGCGTGGACAGCAACACTGAAGCTTTCTTT. Amino acids: CASSVDSNTEAFF.

This sequence joins TRBV27 and TRBJ2-1; 11 bases are shared with TRBD2. Germline assignment: CDR1 MNHEY and CDR2 SMNVEV (reference sequence). V was pared by 5 bases and J by 7 bases, with 13 bases of the junction left unmatched. CDR3 size: 17 residues. The CDR3 is CASSKRTGTSGLNEQFF. The CDR3, as DNA: TGTGCCAGCAGTAAACGCACCGGGACTAGCGGATTAAATGAGCAGTTCTTC.

This clone is a singleton in its sample. The genes are TRBV28 and TRBJ2-7; maybe TRBD1 (6 bases). Germline lookup yields CDR1 MDHEN and CDR2 SYDVKM. Trimming pared 10 bases from V and 6 bases from J, leaving 22 bases between. This CDR3 spans 14 amino acids. The CDR3 reads CAIQDRLMGIEQYF. In DNA form, the CDR3 reads TGTGCCATCCAAGACAGGTTAATGGGTATCGAGCAGTACTTC.

This chain joins TRBV7-8 and TRBJ2-7, with 9 bases lining up with TRBD2. Germline-derived CDR1 and CDR2 are SGHVS and FQNEAQ. V shed 0 bases, J shed 0 bases, and the junction held 3 bases outside the gene matches. This CDR3 is built from 16 residues. CDR3 nucleotide sequence: TGTGCCAGCAGCTTAGCGGGACTAGCCAGCTCCTACGAGCAGTACTTC. This sequence encodes CASSLAGLASSYEQYF.

The V call is TRBV28, the J call TRBJ2-1; 11 nucleotides agree with TRBD2. V lost 2 bases and J lost 8; bases outside the gene matches: 8. The CDR3 sequence is 16 residues long. CDR1 and CDR2 from the germline V gene are MDHEN and SYDVKM. The CDR3 is CASSLAVAGGGDEQFF. For the CDR3, the DNA is TGTGCCAGCAGTTTAGCGGTAGCGGGAGGGGGTGATGAGCAGTTCTTC.

The rearrangement uses TRBV21-1 and TRBJ1-4; the DNA was not compared with TRBD1, the D call given in the table. TRBV21-1 is classified as a pseudogene. CDR3 length: 15 residues. CDR3 nucleotides: TGTGCCAGCAGCAACGGAGAGACAGGGGACGAAAAACTGTTTTTT. This codes for CASSNGETGDEKLFF.

The rearrangement links TRBV28 to TRBJ1-1; no definite D call. Germline CDR1 reads MDHEN; CDR2 reads SYDVKM. The CDR3 covers 13 residues. V lost 6 bases and J lost 3, with 11 bases in between. This chain's CDR3 is CASRWRADTEAFF. The DNA of the CDR3 is TGTGCCAGCAGATGGAGAGCGGACACTGAAGCTTTCTTT.